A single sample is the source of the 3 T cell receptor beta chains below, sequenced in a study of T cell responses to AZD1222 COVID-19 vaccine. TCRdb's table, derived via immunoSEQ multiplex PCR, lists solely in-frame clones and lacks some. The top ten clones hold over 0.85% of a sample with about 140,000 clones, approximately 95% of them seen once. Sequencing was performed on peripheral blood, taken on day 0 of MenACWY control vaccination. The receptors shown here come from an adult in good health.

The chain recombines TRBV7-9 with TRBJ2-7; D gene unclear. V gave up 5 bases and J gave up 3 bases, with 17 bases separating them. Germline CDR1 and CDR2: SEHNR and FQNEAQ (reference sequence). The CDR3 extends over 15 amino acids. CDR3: CASSLDGRYNYEQYF. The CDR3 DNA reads TGTGCCAGCAGCCTCGACGGCCGATACAACTACGAGCAGTACTTC.

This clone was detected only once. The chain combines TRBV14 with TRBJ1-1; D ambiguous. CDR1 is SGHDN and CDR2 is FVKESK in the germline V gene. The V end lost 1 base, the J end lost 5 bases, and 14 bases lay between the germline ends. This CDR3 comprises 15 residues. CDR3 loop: CASSQGLIMGTEAFF. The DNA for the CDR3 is TGTGCCAGCAGCCAAGGTTTAATAATGGGGACTGAAGCTTTCTTT.

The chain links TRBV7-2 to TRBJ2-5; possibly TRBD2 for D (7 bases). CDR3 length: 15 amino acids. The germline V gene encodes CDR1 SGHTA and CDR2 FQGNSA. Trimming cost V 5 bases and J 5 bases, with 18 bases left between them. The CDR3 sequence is CASSHDRGAWETQYF. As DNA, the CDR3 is TGTGCCAGCAGCCATGACCGGGGGGCGTGGGAGACCCAGTACTTC.